Below are 9 T cell receptor beta chains sequenced from a single sample in a study of T cells in Graves' hyperthyroidism and ophthalmopathy. Amplification of TCR beta CDR3 regions was performed using RNA transcripts as template. HTBI primers were employed in a first-round RT-PCR of the TCR CDR3. TCRdb re-analysed the multiplex PCR reads in MiXCR, keeping a single row per CDR3 protein. This table has fewer than 400,000 distinct CDR3 sequences, more than 13% appearing once. Input material: blood. The receptors shown here come from a man in his forties or fifties with Graves' ophthalmopathy.

This clonotype was counted at least ten times. V usage is TRBV3-1 and J usage is TRBJ2-2; 7 positions match TRBD2. CDR3 length equals 19 residues. V was clipped by 4 bases and J by 6 bases; unmatched bases: 20. Germline-derived CDR1 and CDR2 are LGHDT and YNNKEL (reference sequence). The CDR3: CASSRTPSGGGVKPGELFF. CDR3 DNA: TGTGCCAGCAGCCGGACCCCTAGCGGTGGGGGTGTTAAGCCCGGGGAGCTGTTTTTT.

This clonotype appeared many times. This sequence joins TRBV2 and TRBJ2-5; TRBD2 agrees at 12 bases. V trimming: 5 bases; J trimming: 1 base; junction bases outside the gene matches: 14. The CDR3 loop spans 19 amino acids. Germline V gene lookup returns CDR1 SNHLY and CDR2 FYNNEI. CDR3: CASSSTRRGLAGRQETQYF. The CDR3 coding sequence is TGTGCCAGCAGTTCTACAAGGAGGGGACTAGCGGGTCGCCAAGAGACCCAGTACTTC.

This clonotype was recorded at least ten times. The chain couples TRBV30 to TRBJ2-7; D uncertain. The V gene's germline CDR1 is GTSNPN and CDR2 SVGIG (reference sequence). V lost 0 bases, J lost 1 base, and 13 bases lay in between. This CDR3 spans 15 amino acids. CDR3 DNA sequence: TGTGCCTGGAGTGTACCTAAGAGGATTTCCTACGAGCAGTACTTC. Residues: CAWSVPKRISYEQYF.

This clonotype was counted at least ten times. CDR3 coding DNA: TGTGCCAGCAGCCCACGACTAGCGGGAGGTTACGAGCAGTACTTC. It encodes CASSPRLAGGYEQYF. This chain links TRBV7-6 with TRBJ2-7; 13 bases are shared with TRBD2. The V gene's germline CDR1 is SGHVS and CDR2 FNYEAQ. V lost 5 bases, J lost 4 bases, and 5 bases stayed unmatched. There are 15 residues in the CDR3. Full variable domain (missing parts from reference TRBV7-6 and TRBJ2-7): GAGVSQSPRYKVTKRGQDVALRCDPISGHVSLYWYRQALGQGPEFLTYFNYEAQQDKSGLPNDRFSAERPEGSISTLTIQRTEQRDSAMYRCASSPRLAGGYEQYFGPGTRLTVT.

This clonotype was detected many times. The chain carries TRBV11-1 and TRBJ2-7, with 8 bases matching TRBD2. With 5 bases clipped from V and 2 bases from J, the junction kept 8 bases outside the gene matches. The germline V gene encodes CDR1 SGHAT and CDR2 FQDESV (reference sequence). This CDR3 contains 15 residues. CDR3 DNA: TGTGCCAGCAGCCCCCGGGGGGGGATTACCTACGAGCAGTACTTC. It translates to CASSPRGGITYEQYF. Variable domain in full (rest from reference TRBV11-1 and TRBJ2-7): EAEVAQSPRYKITEKSQAVAFWCDPISGHATLYWYRQILGQGPELLVQFQDESVVDDSQLPKDRFSAERLKGVDSTLKIQPAELGDSAMYLCASSPRGGITYEQYFGPGTRLTVT.

This clonotype occurred a few times. The V and J genes are TRBV18 and TRBJ2-2; weak D call: TRBD1 (6 bases). Germline CDR1 is KGHSH and CDR2 is LQKENI. Trimming cost V 1 base and J 7 bases, with 10 bases left between them. The CDR3 covers 14 residues. The CDR3 DNA sequence: TGTGCCAGCTCACCACGGGGGCATGGCGGGGAGCTGTTTTTT. Translating it yields CASSPRGHGGELFF.

This clonotype has ten or more counts. The CDR3 loop is CSAPLAGPSSYNEQFF. The DNA for the CDR3 is TGCAGTGCCCCGCTAGCGGGACCCTCCTCCTACAATGAGCAGTTCTTC. The V gene is TRBV20-1, the J gene TRBJ2-1; 9 nucleotides line up with TRBD2. This CDR3 comprises 16 residues. Germline loops: CDR1 DFQATT, CDR2 SNEGSKA (reference sequence). Unmatched junction bases numbered 9, after V lost 6 bases and J lost 0 bases.

The chain joins TRBV20-1 to TRBJ1-2, with D hard to call. This CDR3 comprises 13 residues. V lost 3 bases and J 2 bases, leaving 10 bases between the germline ends. Per germline, CDR1 DFQATT and CDR2 SNEGSKA (reference sequence). This CDR3 is CSARPEENYGYTF. Here the CDR3 DNA reads TGCAGTGCTAGGCCGGAAGAAAACTATGGCTACACCTTC.

Ten or more counts support this clonotype. V is TRBV6-5 and J is TRBJ2-3; TRBD2 is a possible D gene (6 bases). The germline V and J ends were trimmed by 2 bases and 0 bases, with 9 bases remaining between them. Germline CDR1 MNHEY, CDR2 SVGAGI. There are 15 residues in the CDR3. For the CDR3, the DNA is TGTGCCAGCAGTTACAGAGGGACTAGCACAGATACGCAGTATTTT. Translation gives CASSYRGTSTDTQYF.